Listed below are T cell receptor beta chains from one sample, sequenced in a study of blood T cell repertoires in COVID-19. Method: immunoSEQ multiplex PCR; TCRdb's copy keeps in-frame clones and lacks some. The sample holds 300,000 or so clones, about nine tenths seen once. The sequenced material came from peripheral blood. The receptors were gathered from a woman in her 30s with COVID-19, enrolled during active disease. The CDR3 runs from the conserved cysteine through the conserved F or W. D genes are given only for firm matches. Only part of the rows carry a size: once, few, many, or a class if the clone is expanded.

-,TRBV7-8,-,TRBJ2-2,TGTGCCAGCCGACTTTACTCCCCGACCGGGGAGCTGTTTTTT,CASRLYSPTGELFF
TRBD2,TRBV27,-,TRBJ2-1,TGTGCCAGCAGTCCTAGCGGACCCCCGTACAATGAGCAGTTCTTC,CASSPSGPPYNEQFF
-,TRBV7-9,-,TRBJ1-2,TGTGCCAGCAGCCCCGGGTCCAGCCATGAATACACCTTC,CASSPGSSHEYTF
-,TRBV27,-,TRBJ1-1,TGTGCCAGCAGCCATTCCTCCAGGATGGGCACTGAAGCTTTCTTT,CASSHSSRMGTEAFF
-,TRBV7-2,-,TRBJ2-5,TGTGCCAGCAGCGGATTAGGACTTTCATCAGAGACCCAGTACTTC,CASSGLGLSSETQYF
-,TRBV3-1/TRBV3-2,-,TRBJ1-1,TGTGCCAGCAGCCCGTTTGCAGGGCCCAACACTGAAGCTTTCTTT,CASSPFAGPNTEAFF
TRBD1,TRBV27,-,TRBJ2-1,TGTGCCAGCAGTTCCACTTCCCGGACAGGCAAGAATGAGCAGTTCTTC,CASSSTSRTGKNEQFF
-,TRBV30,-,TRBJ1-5,TGTGCCTGCCGGGGGAATAGCAATCAGCCCCAGCATTTT,CACRGNSNQPQHF
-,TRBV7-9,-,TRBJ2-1,TGTGCCAGTACGGGGACTCTCCAAGGGGCTCATGAGCAGTTCTTC,CASTGTLQGAHEQFF
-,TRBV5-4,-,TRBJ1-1,TGTGCCAGCAGCCCCGATGGGGGGGCGCAAGTGACTGAAGCTTTCTTT,CASSPDGGAQVTEAFF
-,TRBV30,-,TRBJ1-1,TGTGCCTGGAGGGAGGGGAACACTGAAGCTTTCTTT,CAWREGNTEAFF
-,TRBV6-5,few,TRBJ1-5,TGTGCCAGCAGTTACGTCGGGGGGTATAGCAATCAGCCCCAGCATTTT,CASSYVGGYSNQPQHF
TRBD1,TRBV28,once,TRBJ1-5,TGTGCCAGCAGTTTGGGGACAGGGATTAATCAGCCCCAGCATTTT,CASSLGTGINQPQHF
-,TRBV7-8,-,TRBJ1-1,TGTGCCAGCAGCTTATCGGTGAACACTGAAGCTTTCTTT,CASSLSVNTEAFF
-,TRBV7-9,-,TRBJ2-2,TGTGCCAGCAGAGATCGGAGGGGGCGAACCGGGGAGCTGTTTTTT,CASRDRRGRTGELFF
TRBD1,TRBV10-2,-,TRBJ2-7,TGCGCCAGCAGTGAGTCGGGACAGGGTGCCGAGCAGTACTTC,CASSESGQGAEQYF
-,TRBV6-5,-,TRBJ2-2,TGTGCCAGCCCAAATCCCCCAGGGAACACCGGGGAGCTGTTTTTT,CASPNPPGNTGELFF
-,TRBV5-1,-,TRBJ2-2,TGCGCCAGCAGCTTACCGAGTCTAGCTGTGAACACCGGGGAGCTGTTTTTT,CASSLPSLAVNTGELFF
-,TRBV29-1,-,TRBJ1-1,TGCAGCGTACGGGGGGTGTTGAACACTGAAGCTTTCTTT,CSVRGVLNTEAFF
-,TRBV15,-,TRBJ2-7,TGTGCCACCAGCGGCTCACACAGGGCCCTCACGGGCGAGCAGTACTTC,CATSGSHRALTGEQYF
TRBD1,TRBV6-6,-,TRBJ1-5,TGTGCCAGCAGTTACCAAGGGACAGGGGTGGTTCAGCCCCAGCATTTT,CASSYQGTGVVQPQHF
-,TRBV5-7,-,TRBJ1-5,TGTGCCAACACTATAGGGGCTCGCAATCAGCCCCAGCATTTT,CANTIGARNQPQHF
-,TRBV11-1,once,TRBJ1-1,TGTGCCAGCAGCACTGGACACACGGTCACTGAAGCTTTCTTT,CASSTGHTVTEAFF
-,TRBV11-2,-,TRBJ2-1,TGTGCCAGCAGCTTAGGCCGGAGTTTATACAATGAGCAGTTCTTC,CASSLGRSLYNEQFF
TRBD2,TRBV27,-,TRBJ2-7,TGTGCCAGCAGTCCCTCCGCGACTAGCGCCCCGGGATACGAGCAGTACTTC,CASSPSATSAPGYEQYF
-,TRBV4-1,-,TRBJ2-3,TGCGCCAGCAGCCAAGAATGGCCAAGCACAGATACGCAGTATTTT,CASSQEWPSTDTQYF